A single sample gave rise to the 25 T cell receptor beta chains below, sequenced in a study of T cell changes during pregnancy in multiple sclerosis. Repertoires were generated with immunoSEQ multiplex PCR, while TCRdb's copy carries only in-frame clones and drops some. The table includes some 45,000 clones, more than 85% detected once. Here the sequenced sample was CD4+ T cells from peripheral blood mononuclear cells, taken after pregnancy. These receptors were obtained from a female donor in good health, enrolled as a control in a pregnancy study.

Written as DNA, the CDR3 is TGTGCCAGCAGTGAAGTAGGGGGGAGGGCTGAAGCTTTCTTT. Its translation is CASSEVGGRAEAFF. The rearrangement joins TRBV6-1 to TRBJ1-1; D might be TRBD1 (6 bases). V was shortened by 1 base and J by 6 bases, with 12 bases between the two germline ends. This CDR3 has 14 residues. Germline V gene lookup returns CDR1 MNHNS and CDR2 SASEGT.

The chain has TRBV2 and TRBJ2-1; TRBD2 matches at 11 bases. V dropped 6 bases and J dropped 5; count of bases not matched to a gene: 3. CDR3 length: 14 amino acids. CDR1 and CDR2 from the germline V gene are SNHLY and FYNNEI. The CDR3 sequence: CASRGLAVNNEQFF. DNA of the CDR3: TGTGCCAGCAGGGGACTAGCGGTGAACAATGAGCAGTTCTTC. The complete variable domain, with remaining parts taken from reference TRBV2 and TRBJ2-1, reads EPEVTQTPSHQVTQMGQEVILRCVPISNHLYFYWYRQILGQKVEFLVSFYNNEISEKSEIFDDQFSVERPDGSNFTLKIRSTKLEDSAMYFCASRGLAVNNEQFFGPGTRLTVL.

The V and J genes are TRBV9 and TRBJ2-1; no firm D call. This CDR3 is built from 15 residues. Germline assignment: CDR1 SGDLS and CDR2 YYNGEE. Trimming pared 1 base from V and 0 bases from J, leaving 8 bases between. The CDR3 protein is CASSVKATSYNEQFF. The DNA of the CDR3 is TGTGCCAGCAGCGTAAAAGCGACCTCCTACAATGAGCAGTTCTTC.

This sequence joins TRBV2 and TRBJ2-7, with D unclear. Deletions cut 3 bases from V and 8 bases from J, with 5 bases between. This CDR3 region has 10 residues. Germline values: CDR1 SNHLY, CDR2 FYNNEI. The CDR3 loop is CASSDLKQYF. Here the CDR3 DNA reads TGTGCCAGCAGTGATCTTAAGCAGTACTTC.

This clone appeared once. The chain is built from TRBV13 and TRBJ2-4, with D uncertain. This CDR3 comprises 11 residues. The germline V and J ends were trimmed by 1 base and 8 bases, with 3 bases remaining between them. The germline gives CDR1 PRHDT, CDR2 FYEKMQ (reference sequence). CDR3 region: CASSLADIQYF. CDR3 nucleotide sequence: TGTGCCAGCAGCTTAGCAGACATTCAGTACTTC.

The J gene is TRBJ2-1, the V gene TRBV5-1, with a possible D match to TRBD2 (6 bases). This CDR3 is built from 14 residues. V was clipped by 0 bases and J by 6 bases, with 10 bases between them. Germline assignment: CDR1 SGHRS and CDR2 YFSETQ. The CDR3 coding sequence is TGCGCCAGCAGCTTGGTAGCGGAAATCAATGAGCAGTTCTTC. Residues: CASSLVAEINEQFF.

Only one count was recorded for this clone. The chain couples TRBV4-3 to TRBJ1-6; no definite D call. The CDR3 covers 15 residues. V gave up 1 base and J gave up 6 bases, with 10 bases separating them. CDR1 LGHNA and CDR2 YSLEER come from the germline V gene. CDR3 protein: CASSQVEGSNSPLHF. CDR3 nucleotide sequence: TGCGCCAGCAGCCAAGTTGAGGGTTCTAATTCACCCCTCCACTTT.

The chain couples TRBV2 to TRBJ2-5, with 7 bases fitting TRBD2. Germline V gene data show CDR1 as SNHLY and CDR2 as FYNNEI. This CDR3 contains 15 residues. Trimming at V came to 4 bases and at J to 5 bases, leaving 10 bases not matched to a gene. The CDR3, as DNA: TGTGCCAGCAGTGCATCCGCGGGAGTGGTGGAGACCCAGTACTTC. This sequence encodes CASSASAGVVETQYF.

The chain employs TRBV7-8 and TRBJ2-4; 12 bases are shared with TRBD2. There are 21 residues in the CDR3. Germline-derived CDR1 and CDR2 are SGHVS and FQNEAQ. Trimming took 1 base from V and 1 from J; bases not matched to a gene: 14. CDR3 nucleotides: TGTGCCAGCAGCTTAGTAGTCCTAGCGGGGGGGCGGGGGTTTGCCAAAAACATTCAGTACTTC. Amino acid sequence: CASSLVVLAGGRGFAKNIQYF.

The DNA of the CDR3 is TGTGCCAGCAGTGAGGACAGCCCCTTTCAGCAGTACTTC. Translating gives CASSEDSPFQQYF. The chain recombines TRBV6-1 with TRBJ2-7; a possible D gene is TRBD1 (6 bases). Trimming shortened V by 3 bases and J by 8 bases, and 14 bases separated the two germline ends. Germline V gene sequence: CDR1 MNHNS, CDR2 SASEGT. The CDR3 consists of 13 residues.

The CDR3 spells CASSFESSGNTIYF. The CDR3 DNA reads TGTGCCAGCAGCTTCGAGAGCTCTGGAAACACCATATATTTT. V is TRBV6-5 and J is TRBJ1-3; D is ambiguous. CDR1 MNHEY and CDR2 SVGAGI come from the germline V gene. The CDR3 length is 14 residues. The V end was cut by 6 bases, the J end by 0 bases, with 9 bases between.

The chain has TRBV30 and TRBJ2-7, with TRBD2 matching 10 bases. Germline V gene sequence: CDR1 GTSNPN, CDR2 SVGIG (reference sequence). This CDR3 is 14 amino acids long. J gave up 4 bases and V 3 bases, and 6 bases lay outside the gene matches. The CDR3: CAWRAGLALYEQYF. DNA of the CDR3: TGTGCCTGGAGGGCGGGACTAGCGCTGTACGAGCAGTACTTC.

The DNA for the CDR3 is TGCGCCAGCAGCCAAGACCCCGGGACTAGCGGGAGAGAGACCCAGTACTTC. Translation: CASSQDPGTSGRETQYF. This chain links TRBV4-1 with TRBJ2-5; 14 bases map to TRBD2. V lost 0 bases, J lost 4 bases, and 4 bases stayed unmatched. Per the germline V gene, CDR1 is MGHRA and CDR2 is YSYEKL. The CDR3 runs 17 residues.

The chain couples TRBV7-9 to TRBJ2-3; TRBD1 is a possible D gene (5 bases). The CDR3 spans 15 residues. Trimming removed 1 base at V and 3 bases at J, with 11 bases between. Germline lookup yields CDR1 SEHNR and CDR2 FQNEAQ (reference sequence). CDR3 residues: CASSLGSDRTDTQYF. CDR3 nucleotide sequence: TGTGCCAGCAGCTTAGGTTCAGACAGAACAGATACGCAGTATTTT.

The chain carries TRBV9 and TRBJ1-2, with TRBD1 identical over 8 bases. Germline V lookup: CDR1 SGDLS, CDR2 YYNGEE. The CDR3 has 15 amino acids. J lost 0 bases, V lost 4 bases, and 5 bases had no gene match. Here the CDR3 DNA reads TGTGCCAGCAGCCATGGACAGGGTCCTAACTATGGCTACACCTTC. Translating gives CASSHGQGPNYGYTF.

The chain's CDR3 is CASSVARSGNTIYF. CDR3 coding DNA: TGTGCCAGCAGCGTAGCTAGATCTGGAAACACCATATATTTT. The chain is built from TRBV9 and TRBJ1-3; D not certain. This CDR3 has 14 residues. V shed 0 bases and J shed 1 base, with 5 bases lying between them. The germline gives CDR1 SGDLS, CDR2 YYNGEE.

V usage is TRBV14 and J usage is TRBJ2-3; tentatively, D is TRBD1 (5 bases). The CDR3 runs to 16 residues. Germline V gives CDR1 SGHDN, CDR2 FVKESK. V shed 0 bases and J shed 3 bases, with 13 bases lying between them. The CDR3 coding sequence is TGTGCCAGCAGCCAAGATGTCGGCAGGGTTACAGATACGCAGTATTTT. It yields the protein CASSQDVGRVTDTQYF.

The chain employs TRBV12-5 and TRBJ1-1, with 7 bases fitting TRBD1. Germline V gene sequence: CDR1 LGHNT, CDR2 FRNRAP. This CDR3 comprises 14 residues. The V gene end was trimmed by 9 bases and the J gene end by 3 bases; junction bases not matched to a gene: 10. CDR3: CASAHRQGDTEAFF. CDR3 sequence (DNA): TGTGCTAGCGCCCACCGACAGGGAGACACTGAAGCTTTCTTT.

The chain combines TRBV21-1 with TRBJ2-3; no DNA check was done on the table's D call, TRBD2. TRBV21-1 is an annotated pseudogene. The CDR3 loop spans 17 amino acids. In nucleotides, the CDR3 is TGTGCCAGCAGCAAAGGCAAAATAGCGGGGCGCACAGATACGCAGTATTTT. Translated: CASSKGKIAGRTDTQYF.

A single count supports this clone. This sequence joins TRBV5-4 and TRBJ1-4, with D possibly being TRBD1 (5 bases). The V end lost 10 bases, the J end lost 7 bases, and 11 bases lay between the germline ends. Per germline, CDR1 SGHNT and CDR2 YYREEE (reference sequence). This CDR3 is 11 amino acids long. In DNA, the CDR3 is TGTGCCGGGGGAGGTAGTGAAAAACTGTTTTTT. As protein: CAGGGSEKLFF.

The chain uses TRBV28 and TRBJ2-2; the match to TRBD2 covers 16 bases. From germline, CDR1 is MDHEN and CDR2 SYDVKM. Trimming at V came to 4 bases and at J to 4 bases, leaving 6 bases not matched to a gene. The CDR3 length is 18 residues. The CDR3 region has the DNA TGTGCCAGCAGTTCTCCGGGACTAGCGGGAGGGCCCACCGGGGAGCTGTTTTTT. This encodes CASSSPGLAGGPTGELFF.

The chain recombines TRBV5-1 with TRBJ1-2; D ambiguous. Trimming cost V 0 bases and J 4 bases, with 16 bases left between them. Germline CDR1 reads SGHRS; CDR2 reads YFSETQ. There are 16 residues in the CDR3. The CDR3 reads CASSLEIGGSLYGYTF. The CDR3 nucleotides read TGCGCCAGCAGCTTGGAAATCGGCGGATCCCTCTATGGCTACACCTTC. The whole variable domain, remainder taken from reference TRBV5-1 and TRBJ1-2, is KAGVTQTPRYLIKTRGQQVTLSCSPISGHRSVSWYQQTPGQGLQFLFEYFSETQRNKGNFPGRFSGRQFSNSRSEMNVSTLELGDSALYLCASSLEIGGSLYGYTFGSGTRLTVV.

The sample holds a few counts of this clone. The chain employs TRBV20-1 and TRBJ1-1; the D gene is possibly TRBD1 (5 bases). This CDR3 is 11 amino acids long. The germline V gene encodes CDR1 DFQATT and CDR2 SNEGSKA (reference sequence). Trimming stripped 8 bases from V and 3 bases from J, with 10 bases between. CDR3 protein: CSTGGDTEAFF. The CDR3 DNA reads TGCAGTACCGGGGGTGACACTGAAGCTTTCTTT.

The chain employs TRBV27 and TRBJ1-3; D is possibly TRBD1 (6 bases). V dropped 1 base and J dropped 0 bases, with 19 bases sitting between them. Per germline, CDR1 MNHEY and CDR2 SMNVEV (reference sequence). The CDR3 has 19 residues. The CDR3: CASSLFPPRGRSSGNTIYF. Here the CDR3 DNA reads TGTGCCAGCAGTTTATTCCCTCCCAGGGGAAGAAGCTCTGGAAACACCATATATTTT.

This clone appeared a single time. The rearrangement links TRBV18 to TRBJ1-4; D is unresolved. Germline CDR1 and CDR2: KGHSH and LQKENI. V was shortened by 3 bases and J by 0 bases, with 14 bases between the two germline ends. The CDR3 totals 17 residues. The CDR3 is CASSPRDTPPTNEKLFF. For the CDR3, the DNA is TGTGCCAGCTCACCCCGAGACACGCCGCCAACTAATGAAAAACTGTTTTTT.